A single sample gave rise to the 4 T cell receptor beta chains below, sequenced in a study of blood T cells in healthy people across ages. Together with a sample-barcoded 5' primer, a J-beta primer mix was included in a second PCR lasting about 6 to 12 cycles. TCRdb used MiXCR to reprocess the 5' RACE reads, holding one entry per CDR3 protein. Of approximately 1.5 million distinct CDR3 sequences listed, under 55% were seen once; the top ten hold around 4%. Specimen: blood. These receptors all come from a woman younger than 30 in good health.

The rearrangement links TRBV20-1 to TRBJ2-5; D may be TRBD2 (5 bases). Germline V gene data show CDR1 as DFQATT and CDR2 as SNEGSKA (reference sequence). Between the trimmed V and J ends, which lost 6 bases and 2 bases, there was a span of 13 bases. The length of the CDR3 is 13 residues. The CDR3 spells CSAPLAGQETQYF. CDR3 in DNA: TGCAGTGCCCCACTGGCGGGTCAAGAGACCCAGTACTTC.

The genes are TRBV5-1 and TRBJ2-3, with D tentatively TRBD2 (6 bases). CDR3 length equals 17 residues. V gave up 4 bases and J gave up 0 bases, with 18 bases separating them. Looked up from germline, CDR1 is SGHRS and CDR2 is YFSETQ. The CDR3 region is CASSPNVMGGSTDTQYF. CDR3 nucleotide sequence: TGCGCCAGCAGCCCAAACGTTATGGGGGGTAGCACAGATACGCAGTATTTT. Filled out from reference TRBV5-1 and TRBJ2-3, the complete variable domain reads KAGVTQTPRYLIKTRGQQVTLSCSPISGHRSVSWYQQTPGQGLQFLFEYFSETQRNKGNFPGRFSGRQFSNSRSEMNVSTLELGDSALYLCASSPNVMGGSTDTQYFGPGTRLTVL.

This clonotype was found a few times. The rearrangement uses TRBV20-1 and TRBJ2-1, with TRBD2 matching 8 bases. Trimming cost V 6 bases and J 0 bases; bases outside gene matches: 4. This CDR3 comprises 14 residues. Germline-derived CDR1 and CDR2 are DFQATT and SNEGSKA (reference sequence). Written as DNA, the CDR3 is TGCAGTGCACCCGGGACTAGCTCCTACAATGAGCAGTTCTTC. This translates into CSAPGTSSYNEQFF.

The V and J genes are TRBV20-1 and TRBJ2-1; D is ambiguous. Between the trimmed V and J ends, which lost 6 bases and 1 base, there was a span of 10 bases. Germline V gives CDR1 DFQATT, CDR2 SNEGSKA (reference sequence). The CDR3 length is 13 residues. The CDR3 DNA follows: TGCAGTGCGGAACCCCAGTCCTACAATGAGCAGTTCTTC. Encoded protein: CSAEPQSYNEQFF.